This T cell receptor (beta chain) stems from a study of T cells in Graves' hyperthyroidism and ophthalmopathy. General observations from the study: Separating ophthalmopathy from stable hyperthyroidism was achieved by a 13 V-J model.

The source material, RNA transcripts, was used to amplify TCR beta CDR3 regions. HTBI primers were employed in a first-round RT-PCR of the TCR CDR3. MiXCR, run by TCRdb on the multiplex PCR reads, gives a single entry per CDR3 protein. This sample has about 400,000 distinct CDR3 sequences; around 13% occur once, and the top ten carry around 9.2%. Hyperthyroidism, newly diagnosed and lasting under 2 months, affected patients aged 18 to 65. The CDR3 totals 16 residues. The V gene end was trimmed by 0 bases and the J gene end by 1 base; junction bases not matched to a gene: 3. The germline V gene has CDR1 SGHDN and CDR2 FVKESK. About this clonotype itself: Its antigen is as yet unknown.

This receptor was taken from a woman younger than 30 with Graves' hyperthyroidism. J is TRBJ2-1 and V is TRBV14; 7 positions match TRBD1. Sequenced: blood. The CDR3 is CASSQDQGVSYNEQFF. The CDR3 DNA is TGTGCCAGCAGCCAAGATCAGGGGGTGTCCTACAATGAGCAGTTCTTC.